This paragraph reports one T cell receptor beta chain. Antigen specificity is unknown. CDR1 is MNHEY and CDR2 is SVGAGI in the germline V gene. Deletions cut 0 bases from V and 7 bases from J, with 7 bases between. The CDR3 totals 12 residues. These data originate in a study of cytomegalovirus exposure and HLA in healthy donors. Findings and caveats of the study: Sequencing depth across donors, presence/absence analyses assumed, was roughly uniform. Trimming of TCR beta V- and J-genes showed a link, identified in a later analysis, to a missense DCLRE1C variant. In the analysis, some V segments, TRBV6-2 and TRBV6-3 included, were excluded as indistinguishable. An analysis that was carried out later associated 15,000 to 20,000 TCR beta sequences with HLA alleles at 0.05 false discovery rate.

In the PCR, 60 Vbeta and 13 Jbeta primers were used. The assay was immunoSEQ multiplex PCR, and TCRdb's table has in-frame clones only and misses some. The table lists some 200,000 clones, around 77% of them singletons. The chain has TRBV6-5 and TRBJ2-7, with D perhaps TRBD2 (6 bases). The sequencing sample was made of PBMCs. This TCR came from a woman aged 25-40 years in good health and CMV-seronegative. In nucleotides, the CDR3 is TGTGCCAGCAGTTACTCTGCGGGGGAGCAGTACTTC. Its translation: CASSYSAGEQYF.